The present TCR beta chain was sequenced within a study of shared clonotypes between healthy human individuals. The CDR3 contains 14 residues. With 5 bases removed from V and 5 bases from J, the gap between germline ends came to 15 bases. Germline V CDR1 and CDR2: SGHTA, FQGNSA. At deep level, the assay was performed. The assay was immunoSEQ multiplex PCR, and TCRdb's table has in-frame clones only and misses some. In the table there are some 480,000 clones, roughly 85% of which are singletons. The TCR sequence derives from a woman between 40 and 50 years old in good health. Some clones in this sample may be carry-over from other donors' samples. The sequenced sample was PBMCs. This chain connects TRBV7-2 to TRBJ2-5; perhaps TRBD2 as D (6 bases). The CDR3 protein is CASSGGRLAETQYF. CDR3 DNA sequence: TGTGCCAGCAGCGGAGGGCGGCTAGCGGAGACCCAGTACTTC.